Shown below are 21 T cell receptor beta chains from a single sample sequenced in a study of blood T cell repertoires in COVID-19. The assay was immunoSEQ multiplex PCR, and TCRdb's table has in-frame clones only and misses some. The data contain about 34,000 clones, roughly 80% of them singletons. Sequencing input: peripheral blood. Receptor source: a man at least 80 years old with active or convalescent COVID-19.

The chain couples TRBV19 to TRBJ2-3; D might be TRBD2 (5 bases). This CDR3 comprises 13 residues. Germline-derived CDR1 and CDR2 are LNHDA and SQIVND (reference sequence). With 3 bases removed from V and 4 bases from J, the gap between germline ends came to 8 bases. CDR3 coding DNA: TGTGCCAGTAGTATGTGGGAGCCAGATACGCAGTATTTT. Its translation is CASSMWEPDTQYF.

The chain is built from TRBV18 and TRBJ2-1, with TRBD1 identical over 11 bases. In germline, CDR1 is KGHSH, CDR2 LQKENI. V dropped 5 bases and J dropped 4; count of bases not matched to a gene: 4. The CDR3 runs to 15 residues. The CDR3 bases are TGTGCCAGCTCATTCGGACAGGGGGCTTACAATGAGCAGTTCTTC. Translated: CASSFGQGAYNEQFF.

This chain links TRBV3-1 (or the pseudogene TRBV3-2) with TRBJ2-7; TRBD2 aligns across 9 bases. This CDR3 spans 16 amino acids. V trimming: 1 base; J trimming: 4 bases; junction bases outside the gene matches: 8. Looked up from germline, CDR1 is LGHDT and CDR2 is YNNKEL (reference sequence). Written as DNA, the CDR3 is TGTGCCAGCAGCCAAGTTGGGAGCGGGAGGTGGTACGAGCAGTACTTC. Translated: CASSQVGSGRWYEQYF.

This clone was seen only once. V is TRBV19 and J is TRBJ2-5, with TRBD2 identical over 12 bases. Germline CDR1 LNHDA, CDR2 SQIVND (reference sequence). Trimming removed 7 bases from V and 8 bases from J; junction bases left unmatched: 8. The CDR3 covers 14 residues. CDR3 protein: CASTELAGGGTQYF. The CDR3 bases are TGTGCCAGTACCGAACTAGCGGGAGGTGGAACCCAGTACTTC.

The chain recombines TRBV18 with TRBJ2-7, with a tentative D call TRBD2 (5 bases). With 0 bases removed from V and 3 bases from J, the gap between germline ends came to 12 bases. The CDR3 loop spans 15 amino acids. Germline CDR1 is KGHSH and CDR2 is LQKENI. CDR3 residues: CASSPPQGGGYEQYF. The CDR3 DNA sequence: TGTGCCAGCTCACCACCACAAGGTGGAGGCTACGAGCAGTACTTC.

The rearrangement links TRBV4-2 to TRBJ1-1; possible D gene TRBD1, 5 bases. This CDR3 has 14 amino acids. CDR1 is LGHNA, CDR2 YNFKEQ, per germline. Trimming cost V 2 bases and J 6 bases, with 13 bases left between them. DNA for the CDR3: TGTGCCAGCAGCCAAAGCAGGGAAATATCTGAAGCTTTCTTT. Translation gives CASSQSREISEAFF.

The J gene is TRBJ1-2, the V gene TRBV28; 11 bases agree with TRBD1. The CDR3 is 16 residues long. Germline CDR1 MDHEN, CDR2 SYDVKM. The V gene end was trimmed by 4 bases and the J gene end by 7 bases; junction bases not matched to a gene: 11. The CDR3 protein is CASSSTTGQGARGYTF. DNA for the CDR3: TGTGCCAGCAGTTCTACCACAGGACAGGGGGCTCGTGGCTACACCTTC.

The J gene is TRBJ1-4, the V gene TRBV28, with 9 nucleotides matching TRBD1. There are 14 residues in the CDR3. The V segment lost 10 bases and the J segment 7 bases; nucleotides outside the gene matches: 10. CDR1 and CDR2 (germline): MDHEN, SYDVKM. CDR3 residues: CATAPGTGTEKLFF. The CDR3, as DNA: TGTGCCACCGCCCCCGGGACAGGGACTGAAAAACTGTTTTTT.

CDR3: CASTFYWNEAEAFF. DNA for the CDR3: TGTGCCAGCACCTTCTATTGGAATGAGGCTGAAGCTTTCTTT. This chain connects TRBV6-6 to TRBJ1-1, with unresolved D. The length of the CDR3 is 14 residues. CDR1 is MNHNY and CDR2 is SVGAGI in the germline V gene (reference sequence). The V and J ends lost 7 bases and 6 bases respectively, with 18 bases between them.

This chain links TRBV2 with TRBJ2-7; D might be TRBD1 (5 bases). The V end was cut by 4 bases, the J end by 0 bases, with 19 bases between. Germline V gene sequence: CDR1 SNHLY, CDR2 FYNNEI. This CDR3 has 17 residues. DNA of the CDR3: TGTGCCAGCAGTGGGCTTCAACAGGATGAGCTCTCCTACGAGCAGTACTTC. Translated, it gives CASSGLQQDELSYEQYF.

V usage is TRBV28 and J usage is TRBJ1-5; no reliable D call. The V and J ends lost 6 bases and 5 bases respectively, with 20 bases between them. This CDR3 has 16 residues. CDR1 MDHEN and CDR2 SYDVKM come from the germline V gene. CDR3 amino acids: CASSLGRQAGYQPQHF. The CDR3 region has the DNA TGTGCCAGCAGCCTAGGGCGGCAGGCGGGATATCAGCCCCAGCATTTT.

V gene TRBV28 combines with J gene TRBJ2-1, with D tentatively TRBD1 (5 bases). Germline lookup yields CDR1 MDHEN and CDR2 SYDVKM. The CDR3 length is 13 residues. Trimming took 5 bases from V and 6 from J, leaving 11 bases between them. CDR3 sequence (DNA): TGTGCCAGCAGTGACAGTTCGGGCAATGAGCAGTTCTTC. Protein product: CASSDSSGNEQFF.

The chain carries TRBV27 and TRBJ2-1; 11 bases are a match to TRBD2. The CDR3 loop spans 14 amino acids. Losses at the gene ends were 10 bases for V and 2 bases for J; bases not matched to a gene: 4. Germline values: CDR1 MNHEY, CDR2 SMNVEV (reference sequence). The CDR3, as DNA: TGTGCCACAGGGACTAGCGGTCCCTACAATGAGCAGTTCTTC. Residues: CATGTSGPYNEQFF.

The rearrangement joins TRBV7-9 to TRBJ2-1; D might be TRBD1 (6 bases). The CDR3 sequence is 14 residues long. Germline V lookup: CDR1 SEHNR, CDR2 FQNEAQ (reference sequence). V lost 5 bases and J 5 bases, leaving 13 bases between the germline ends. For the CDR3, the DNA is TGTGCCAGCAGCCGTAGGACAGAGGACAATGAGCAGTTCTTC. Its translation is CASSRRTEDNEQFF.

This clone turned up a few times. V usage is TRBV28 and J usage is TRBJ2-5, with D tentatively TRBD1 (5 bases). V lost 5 bases to trimming and J lost 8 bases, with 18 bases between them. The length of the CDR3 is 14 residues. From germline, CDR1 is MDHEN and CDR2 SYDVKM. The CDR3 protein is CASSPASRVETQYF. CDR3 nucleotide sequence: TGTGCCAGCAGTCCTGCGTCCAGGGTAGAAACCCAGTACTTC.

This clone was recorded a few times. The rearrangement joins TRBV7-9 to TRBJ2-6; D is possibly TRBD2 (5 bases). V was pared by 4 bases and J by 2 bases, with 15 bases between. Germline V CDR1 and CDR2: SEHNR, FQNEAQ (reference sequence). CDR3 length equals 17 residues. CDR3 in amino acids: CASSSSLSGTGANVLTF. CDR3 DNA sequence: TGTGCCAGCAGCTCCTCCCTCTCCGGGACTGGGGCCAACGTCCTGACTTTC.

The chain's CDR3 is CASGTGERETDTQYF. The CDR3 DNA sequence: TGTGCTAGTGGCACCGGGGAGCGGGAAACAGATACGCAGTATTTT. This sequence joins TRBV12-5 and TRBJ2-3; TRBD2 matches at 7 bases. V lost 6 bases to trimming and J lost 3 bases; unmatched junction nucleotides: 9. Germline V CDR1 and CDR2: LGHNT, FRNRAP. This CDR3 region has 15 residues.

This clone has only a few counts. The chain has TRBV18 and TRBJ2-1, with 11 bases fitting TRBD2. Germline V CDR1 and CDR2: KGHSH, LQKENI. The ends lost 3 bases at V and 9 bases at J; junction bases unmatched: 7. CDR3 length: 15 amino acids. CDR3 DNA sequence: TGTGCCAGCTCACCTGAGACTAGCGGGAACGGTGAGCAGTTCTTC. Residues: CASSPETSGNGEQFF.

V gene TRBV5-1 combines with J gene TRBJ1-5, with 8 bases fitting TRBD1. Germline V gives CDR1 SGHRS, CDR2 YFSETQ. The V and J ends lost 4 bases and 4 bases, in that order; junction bases with no gene match: 7. The CDR3 is 15 amino acids. The CDR3 here is CASSDGTGPNQPQHF. CDR3 DNA: TGCGCCAGCAGCGATGGGACAGGCCCTAATCAGCCCCAGCATTTT.

The chain uses TRBV6-4 and TRBJ2-7; TRBD2 matches 11 bases. The CDR3 covers 14 residues. Germline lookup yields CDR1 MRHNA and CDR2 SNTAGT. V lost 6 bases, J lost 3 bases, and 4 bases stayed unmatched. The CDR3 reads CASRRGTSGYEQYF. As DNA, the CDR3 is TGTGCCAGCAGGCGAGGGACTAGCGGCTACGAGCAGTACTTC.

This clone was counted between two and nine times. This chain uses TRBV18 with TRBJ2-7; 9 bases line up with TRBD1. The CDR3 contains 15 residues. Germline values: CDR1 KGHSH, CDR2 LQKENI. V was pared by 3 bases and J by 3 bases, with 6 bases of the junction left unmatched. The chain's CDR3 is CASSPGTGSLYEQYF. The CDR3 region has the DNA TGTGCCAGCTCACCCGGGACAGGGTCCCTCTACGAGCAGTACTTC.